This passage covers 6 T cell receptor beta chains from one sample sequenced in a study of T cells in Graves' hyperthyroidism and ophthalmopathy. The investigators amplified TCR beta CDR3 regions from RNA transcripts. The TCR CDR3 first-round RT-PCR relied on the HTBI primer set. TCRdb itself ran the multiplex PCR reads through MiXCR, one entry per CDR3 protein. The data show 500,000 to 800,000 distinct CDR3 sequences, with about 15% seen just once and around 13% held by the top ten. The sequencing input was blood. The receptors originated from a woman aged 50 to 60 with Graves' ophthalmopathy.

In this sample, this clonotype turned up many times. The gene calls are TRBV28 and TRBJ2-5, with 9 bases fitting TRBD1. Germline trimming cut 5 bases from V and 5 bases from J; bases unmatched to any gene: 9. This CDR3 spans 15 amino acids. The germline V gene encodes CDR1 MDHEN and CDR2 SYDVKM. In nucleotides, the CDR3 is TGTGCCAGCAGTCAAATGGACAGGGGACGGGAGACCCAGTACTTC. Residues: CASSQMDRGRETQYF.

The CDR3 loop reads CASSPNRGKETQYF. CDR3 DNA: TGTGCCAGCAGTCCAAACAGGGGGAAAGAGACCCAGTACTTC. The chain joins TRBV7-9 to TRBJ2-5; 8 nucleotides agree with TRBD1. CDR1 and CDR2 from the germline V gene are SEHNR and FQNEAQ (reference sequence). Germline trimming cut 6 bases from V and 3 bases from J; bases unmatched to any gene: 6. This CDR3 has 14 amino acids. The full variable domain, completed using reference TRBV7-9 and TRBJ2-5, is DTGVSQNPRHKITKRGQNVTFRCDPISEHNRLYWYRQTLGQGPEFLTYFQNEAQLEKSRLLSDRFSAERPKGSFSTLEIQRTEQGDSAMYLCASSPNRGKETQYFGPGTRLLVL.

This clonotype appeared many times. V is TRBV20-1 and J is TRBJ1-2, with TRBD1 matching over 8 bases. Germline values: CDR1 DFQATT, CDR2 SNEGSKA (reference sequence). This CDR3 is built from 12 residues. The ends lost 5 bases at V and 4 bases at J; junction bases unmatched: 3. The chain's CDR3 is CSARTGIYGYTF. The CDR3 region has the DNA TGCAGTGCTCGGACAGGGATCTATGGCTACACCTTC.

The V call is TRBV19, the J call TRBJ1-1, with TRBD1 matching over 8 bases. The CDR3 runs 15 residues. Trimming at V came to 9 bases and at J to 1 base, leaving 10 bases not matched to a gene. From germline, CDR1 is LNHDA and CDR2 SQIVND (reference sequence). The CDR3 region is CASSTPRGPNTEAFF. CDR3 coding DNA: TGTGCCAGCTCTACCCCCAGGGGGCCGAACACTGAAGCTTTCTTT.

This clonotype was observed a handful of times. This chain links TRBV27 with TRBJ2-7, with a weak D call TRBD2 (5 bases). Germline-derived CDR1 and CDR2 are MNHEY and SMNVEV (reference sequence). Trimming removed 6 bases at V and 2 bases at J, with 11 bases between. CDR3 length: 13 residues. The CDR3 sequence is CASRFSETYEQYF. The CDR3 nucleotides read TGTGCCAGCAGATTTAGCGAGACCTACGAGCAGTACTTC.

This clonotype has ten or more counts. This rearrangement joins TRBV12-3 or TRBV12-4 to TRBJ2-6; D unclear. There are 17 residues in the CDR3. The V end was cut by 1 base, the J end by 2 bases, with 12 bases between. The DNA for the CDR3 is TGTGCCAGCAGTTTAGGTGTGGGGATCCCTGGGGCCAACGTCCTGACTTTC. This sequence encodes CASSLGVGIPGANVLTF.